This paragraph reports one T cell receptor beta chain. Its antigen is unknown. CDR1 is SGHDN, CDR2 FVKESK, per germline. This CDR3 has 15 amino acids. V was shortened by 0 bases and J by 5 bases, with 13 bases between the two germline ends. Libraries were prepared by immunoSEQ multiplex PCR; TCRdb keeps only in-frame clonotypes and omits some of them. The table shows more than 300,000 clones, with just under 85% occurring only once. Treatment specified: 15 to 20 received Ad26.COV2.S at low or high dose, single or two shots; several received placebo; per-sample allocation not given. Collection of samples fell on day 63 after the first vaccine or placebo injection. These data originate in a study of Ad26.COV2.S vaccination and SARS-CoV-2 variants. Study information: The Ad26.COV2.S arm of the COV1001 trial was where the donor was placed. Whole-study findings and limits: Vaccine recipients had higher spike-specific TCR breadth than placebo recipients.

This TCR was sampled from a person aged 18-60 years who received the Ad26.COV2.S COVID-19 vaccine or a placebo. The rearrangement links TRBV14 to TRBJ1-1, with D unresolved. Sequencing used peripheral blood, obtained in a trial of Ad26.COV2.S vaccine versus placebo. CDR3: CASSQDWPQPTEAFF. CDR3 sequence (DNA): TGTGCCAGCAGCCAAGATTGGCCACAGCCTACTGAAGCTTTCTTT.